This T cell receptor beta chain was observed in a study of CD8+ T cells in alopecia areata. Extracted from the samples, RNA was reverse transcribed into cDNA to serve as the sequencing template. The method was immunoSEQ multiplex PCR; TCRdb's version includes in-frame clones alone and lacks a portion of them. The sample holds 100,000 to 130,000 clones; 45% to 60% are singletons and the top ten take 20% to 25%. V shed 3 bases and J shed 1 base, with 10 bases lying between them. CDR3 size: 15 residues. Germline lookup yields CDR1 MDHEN and CDR2 SYDVKM. The origin of this receptor is a human donor with alopecia areata. Sequenced: NKG2D-low CD8+ T cells sorted from blood. The rearrangement uses TRBV28 and TRBJ2-4; D call uncertain. In DNA, the CDR3 is TGTGCCAGCAGTTTTGGTGCTGGGGCCAAAAACATTCAGTACTTC. Protein product: CASSFGAGAKNIQYF. Drawing the rest from reference TRBV28 and TRBJ2-4, the complete variable domain is DVKVTQSSRYLVKRTGEKVFLECVQDMDHENMFWYRQDPGLGLRLIYFSYDVKMKEKGDIPEGYSVSREKKERFSLILESASTNQTSMYLCASSFGAGAKNIQYFGAGTRLSVL.